This T cell receptor beta chain was found in a study of sequential checkpoint blockade in melanoma. Study information: Patients were randomized 1:1 to nivolumab-then-ipilimumab or ipilimumab-then-nivolumab first-line. Both treatment sequences were followed by maintenance nivolumab.

Profiled with immunoSEQ multiplex PCR; TCRdb holds only in-frame clones, not every one. The table lists almost 20,000 clones, 75% to 85% of them singletons, with around 50% in the top ten. CDR1 and CDR2 from the germline V gene are SGDLS and YYNGEE. V lost 3 bases and J lost 4, with 14 bases in between. This CDR3 has 15 residues. Treatment defined: randomized to nivolumab then ipilimumab (arm A) or the reverse (arm B). No patient had prior DNA-damaging chemotherapy. From thawed PBMCs, live CD3+CD8+ cells negative for CD19 and CD56 were sorted. The origin of this receptor is a human donor with melanoma. The chain uses TRBV9 and TRBJ2-1, with TRBD2 as a possible D gene (6 bases). The source material was CD8+ T cells sorted from blood (inferred from file names), sampled from a patient given nivolumab and ipilimumab in sequence. The CDR3 sequence is CASSATGTPYNEQFF. The CDR3 region has the DNA TGTGCCAGCAGCGCGACCGGGACTCCTTACAATGAGCAGTTCTTC.